This TCR beta chain was profiled in a study of blood T cell repertoires in COVID-19. Overall study context: The cDNA or gDNA used as material had been derived from T cells, B-cell-depleted T cells, or PBMCs.

Sequencing was performed with immunoSEQ multiplex PCR; in TCRdb, only in-frame clones are kept and a portion is missing. The top ten hold about 2% of the sample, which has 250,000 or so clones, around 91% seen once. V was clipped by 6 bases and J by 0 bases, with 12 bases between them. Germline V gene sequence: CDR1 KGHSH, CDR2 LQKENI. The CDR3 has 14 residues. J is TRBJ2-7 and V is TRBV18, with D possibly TRBD1 on 5 matching bases. Sequencing was done on a sample of peripheral blood. The TCR was taken from a woman between 55 and 75 years old with COVID-19, enrolled during active disease. The CDR3 DNA follows: TGTGCCAGCTCTCCCGACAGCCGCTCCTACGAGCAGTACTTC. It specifies CASSPDSRSYEQYF.